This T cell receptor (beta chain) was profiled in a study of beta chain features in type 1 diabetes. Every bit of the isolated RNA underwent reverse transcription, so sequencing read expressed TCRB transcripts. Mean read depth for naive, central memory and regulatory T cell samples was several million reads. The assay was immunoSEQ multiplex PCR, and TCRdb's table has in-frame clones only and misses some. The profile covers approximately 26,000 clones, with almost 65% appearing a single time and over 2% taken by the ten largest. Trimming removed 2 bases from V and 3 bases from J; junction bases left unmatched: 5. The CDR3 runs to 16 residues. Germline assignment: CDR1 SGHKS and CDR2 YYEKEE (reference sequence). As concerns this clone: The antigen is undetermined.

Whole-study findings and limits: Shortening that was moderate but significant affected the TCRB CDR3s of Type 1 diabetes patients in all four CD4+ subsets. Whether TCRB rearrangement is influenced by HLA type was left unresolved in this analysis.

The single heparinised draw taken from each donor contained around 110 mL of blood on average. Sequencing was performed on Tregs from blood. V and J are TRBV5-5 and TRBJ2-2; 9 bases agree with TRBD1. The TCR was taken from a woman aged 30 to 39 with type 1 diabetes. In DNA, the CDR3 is TGTGCCAGCAGCTTACAGGGGGCGAGGTACACCGGGGAGCTGTTTTTT. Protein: CASSLQGARYTGELFF.